A single TCR beta chain is shown here with its context. Its target is not known. Some clones are missing from TCRdb's copy, which holds only in-frame ones; the method was immunoSEQ multiplex PCR. The profile shows 30,000 to 45,000 clones, about two thirds of them singletons. People whose metastatic non-small-cell lung cancer was chemo-refractory got focal radiation along with CTLA-4 blockade by ipilimumab. The data originate from a study of radiotherapy plus CTLA-4 blockade in lung cancer. Study summary: Disease control was achieved by approximately 30% of patients, and objective responses by about 17%. Study-level points and caveats: How blood T cell clones changed early, along with interferon-beta, reportedly forecast response best. Radiotherapy was combined with ipilimumab, and tumor-derived TCR clones then expanded in blood.

The TCR was taken from a human donor with non-small cell lung cancer who had stable disease on radiotherapy plus ipilimumab. Sequenced material: peripheral blood, taken from a patient treated with radiotherapy plus ipilimumab.

Here the CDR3 DNA reads TGTGCCAGCAGCTTTCAACAGACCTACAATGAGCAGTTCTTC. It yields the protein CASSFQQTYNEQFF. The chain is built from TRBV5-4 and TRBJ2-1; D gene ambiguous. CDR1 is SGHNT, CDR2 YYREEE, per germline (reference sequence). CDR3 length: 14 residues. The germline V and J ends were trimmed by 2 bases and 2 bases, with 8 bases remaining between them.